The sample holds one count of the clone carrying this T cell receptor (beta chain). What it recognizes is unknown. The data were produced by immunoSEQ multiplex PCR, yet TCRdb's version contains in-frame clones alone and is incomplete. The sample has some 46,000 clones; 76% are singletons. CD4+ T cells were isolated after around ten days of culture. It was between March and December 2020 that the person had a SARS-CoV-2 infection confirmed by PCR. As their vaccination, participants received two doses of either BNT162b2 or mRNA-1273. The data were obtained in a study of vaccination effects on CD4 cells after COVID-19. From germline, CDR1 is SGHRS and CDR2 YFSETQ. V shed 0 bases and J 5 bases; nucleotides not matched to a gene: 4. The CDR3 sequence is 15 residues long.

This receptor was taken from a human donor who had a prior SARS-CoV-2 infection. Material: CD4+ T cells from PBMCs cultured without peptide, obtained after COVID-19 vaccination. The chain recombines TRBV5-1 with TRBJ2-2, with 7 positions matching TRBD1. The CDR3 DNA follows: TGCGCCAGCAGCTTGGCCGCGACAGGGACCGGGGAGCTGTTTTTT. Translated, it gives CASSLAATGTGELFF.